These 27 T cell receptor beta chains came from one sample sequenced in a study of blood T cell repertoires in COVID-19. Measured with immunoSEQ multiplex PCR; TCRdb has only the in-frame clones, and not every one. The table shows hundreds of thousands of clones, with around 88% occurring only once. Sequenced input: peripheral blood. The receptors shown here come from a woman aged 60 to 75 with COVID-19, enrolled during active disease.

The chain employs TRBV9 and TRBJ2-7; 10 nucleotides align to TRBD1. The ends lost 0 bases at V and 6 bases at J; junction bases unmatched: 6. The CDR3 is made up of 15 amino acids. CDR1 is SGDLS, CDR2 YYNGEE, per germline. This CDR3 is CASSVGGTGELEQYF. In DNA form, the CDR3 reads TGTGCCAGCAGCGTAGGCGGGACAGGGGAGCTCGAGCAGTACTTC.

The rearrangement links TRBV6-5 to TRBJ1-1; tentative D call: TRBD1 (5 bases). Germline V lookup: CDR1 MNHEY, CDR2 SVGAGI. Trimming shortened V by 6 bases and J by 1 base, and 9 bases separated the two germline ends. The CDR3 contains 13 residues. The CDR3: CASRGGANTEAFF. The CDR3 bases are TGTGCCAGCAGAGGTGGGGCGAACACTGAAGCTTTCTTT.

The rearrangement joins TRBV3-1 (or the pseudogene TRBV3-2) to TRBJ1-1, with a tentative D call TRBD1 (5 bases). Trimming removed 3 bases from V and 0 bases from J, with 23 bases in between. Germline V lookup: CDR1 LGHDT, CDR2 YNNKEL (reference sequence). The CDR3 covers 19 residues. For the CDR3, the DNA is TGTGCCAGCAGCCACTTCCCTACAGGCACTGCCCTCATGAACACTGAAGCTTTCTTT. As protein: CASSHFPTGTALMNTEAFF.

This rearrangement joins TRBV5-1 to TRBJ1-1; the match to TRBD1 covers 8 bases. Germline V gene sequence: CDR1 SGHRS, CDR2 YFSETQ. With 2 bases clipped from V and 3 bases from J, the junction kept 3 bases outside the gene matches. This CDR3 has 14 amino acids. The CDR3 loop is CASSFQGADTEAFF. The CDR3 nucleotides read TGCGCCAGCAGCTTCCAGGGGGCGGACACTGAAGCTTTCTTT. Variable domain in full (rest from reference TRBV5-1 and TRBJ1-1): KAGVTQTPRYLIKTRGQQVTLSCSPISGHRSVSWYQQTPGQGLQFLFEYFSETQRNKGNFPGRFSGRQFSNSRSEMNVSTLELGDSALYLCASSFQGADTEAFFGQGTRLTVV.

The chain joins TRBV12-3 or TRBV12-4 to TRBJ2-5; a possible D gene is TRBD1 (5 bases). Trimming cost V 6 bases and J 3 bases, with 11 bases left between them. There are 13 residues in the CDR3. CDR3 sequence reads: CASSLGHEETQYF. CDR3 coding DNA: TGTGCCAGCAGCCTCGGACACGAAGAGACCCAGTACTTC.

V is TRBV18 and J is TRBJ1-3, with D perhaps matching TRBD1 (5 bases). V was trimmed by 2 bases and J by 1 base, leaving 18 bases between them. This CDR3 is 18 amino acids long. Germline-derived CDR1 and CDR2 are KGHSH and LQKENI. Here the CDR3 DNA reads TGTGCCAGCTCACCAAGGGCAGGGAATGCGGGGTCTGGAAACACCATATATTTT. Protein product: CASSPRAGNAGSGNTIYF.

This clone was recorded a few times. Distinct nucleotide sequences in the sample also encode this CDR3. The CDR3 DNA reads as TGTGCCTGGAGTAAGGCGGGGGCTAACTATGGCTACACCTTC. Residues: CAWSKAGANYGYTF. The chain combines TRBV30 with TRBJ1-2; D may be TRBD1 (5 bases). The CDR3 is 14 residues long. The V and J ends lost 2 bases and 0 bases respectively, with 10 bases between them. The V gene's germline CDR1 is GTSNPN and CDR2 SVGIG (reference sequence).

This chain links TRBV4-2 with TRBJ2-1, with TRBD2 identical over 10 bases. J was trimmed by 5 bases and V by 0 bases; bases with no gene match: 7. Germline-derived CDR1 and CDR2 are LGHNA and YNFKEQ. This CDR3 is built from 17 residues. This CDR3 is CASSQDQVAGGHNEQFF. CDR3 DNA: TGTGCCAGCAGCCAAGATCAGGTAGCGGGGGGCCACAATGAGCAGTTCTTC.

As for this clone: As the CDR3 is not closed by the conserved phenylalanine or tryptophan, this likely results from a read error. The DNA is omitted, as the CDR3 cannot be located on it reliably, and the CDR3 follows TCRdb's listing. This chain connects TRBV12-5 to TRBJ1-6. Looked up from germline, CDR1 is LGHNT and CDR2 is FRNRAP. The CDR3 contains 8 residues when both ends are counted. CDR3 protein: CASGKPGV.

V and J are TRBV9 and TRBJ1-2; D is ambiguous. CDR1 is SGDLS, CDR2 YYNGEE, per germline. The CDR3 sequence is 13 residues long. Trimming cost V 3 bases and J 2 bases, with 8 bases left between them. The CDR3: CASSGGSNYGYTF. The CDR3 DNA sequence: TGTGCCAGCAGCGGAGGTTCCAACTATGGCTACACCTTC. The variable domain in full, completed from reference TRBV9 and TRBJ1-2, reads DSGVTQTPKHLITATGQRVTLRCSPRSGDLSVYWYQQSLDQGLQFLIQYYNGEERAKGNILERFSAQQFPDLHSELNLSSLELGDSALYFCASSGGSNYGYTFGSGTRLTVV.

The V and J genes are TRBV30 and TRBJ2-3; 11 bases match TRBD2. The CDR3 extends over 14 amino acids. Germline values: CDR1 GTSNPN, CDR2 SVGIG (reference sequence). V dropped 5 bases and J dropped 5; count of bases not matched to a gene: 6. The CDR3 sequence is CAWSGTSGGDTQYF. CDR3 sequence (DNA): TGTGCCTGGTCCGGGACTAGCGGAGGAGATACGCAGTATTTT.

The chain combines TRBV7-4 with TRBJ2-3, with 8 bases lining up with TRBD2. Germline V gives CDR1 SGHVT, CDR2 SQSDAQ. This CDR3 contains 16 residues. V gave up 1 base and J gave up 2 bases; unmatched junction bases: 5. The CDR3 bases are TGTGCCAGCAGCTTAGGGCCTAGCGGGTTCACAGATACGCAGTATTTT. It codes for CASSLGPSGFTDTQYF.

The rearrangement links TRBV29-1 to TRBJ2-5, with 14 bases matching TRBD2. The CDR3 runs 13 residues. J gave up 10 bases and V 7 bases, and 8 bases lay outside the gene matches. Germline assignment: CDR1 SQVTM and CDR2 ANQGSEA. DNA for the CDR3: TGCAGCGGCGGACTAGCGGGGGGAAACAGCCAGTACTTC. It is translated as CSGGLAGGNSQYF.

The chain has TRBV5-1 and TRBJ1-1; D not certain. In germline, CDR1 is SGHRS, CDR2 YFSETQ. The CDR3 has 15 amino acids. With 0 bases removed from V and 1 base from J, the gap between germline ends came to 10 bases. CDR3 residues: CASSLVPDSNTEAFF. The CDR3 nucleotides read TGCGCCAGCAGCTTGGTGCCAGATTCGAACACTGAAGCTTTCTTT.

The chain joins TRBV5-5 to TRBJ2-5; D gene unclear. The ends were cut back, 2 bases at V and 2 bases at J, with 16 bases in the middle. This CDR3 spans 16 amino acids. Germline CDR1 SGHKS, CDR2 YYEKEE (reference sequence). Here the CDR3 DNA reads TGTGCCAGCAGCTTCATGGTTCTGCAGATTCAAGAGACCCAGTACTTC. Translating gives CASSFMVLQIQETQYF.

The rearrangement uses TRBV23-1 and TRBJ2-4; D remains unclear. TRBV23-1 is an ORF, with its function uncertain. The CDR3 length is 14 residues. Deletions cut 2 bases from V and 0 bases from J, with 5 bases between. CDR3 coding DNA: TGCGCCAGCAGTCAAAATCTAGCCAAAAACATTCAGTACTTC. It yields the protein CASSQNLAKNIQYF.

This clone showed up just once. The J gene is TRBJ1-2, the V gene TRBV7-2; weak D call: TRBD1 (6 bases). The germline V and J ends were trimmed by 2 bases and 8 bases, with 18 bases remaining between them. The germline CDR1 and CDR2 sequences are SGHTA and FQGNSA. The CDR3 covers 15 residues. This CDR3 reads CASSLTLTGGEGYTF. Written as DNA, the CDR3 is TGTGCCAGCAGCTTAACCCTGACAGGTGGGGAGGGCTACACCTTC.

The rearrangement joins TRBV30 to TRBJ1-2, with D unresolved. This CDR3 has 12 amino acids. Germline V lookup: CDR1 GTSNPN, CDR2 SVGIG (reference sequence). The ends were cut back, 2 bases at V and 4 bases at J, with 8 bases in the middle. Here the CDR3 DNA reads TGTGCCTGGAGTACCGGTACCTATGGCTACACCTTC. Encoded protein: CAWSTGTYGYTF.

This chain joins TRBV27 and TRBJ1-5, with D perhaps TRBD1 (5 bases). This CDR3 region has 16 residues. Trimming left V 7 bases short and J 3 bases short, with 19 bases between. Germline V gene lookup returns CDR1 MNHEY and CDR2 SMNVEV (reference sequence). CDR3 coding DNA: TGTGCCAGCACTAGGTGGGGCGGCGGCCTCAATCAGCCCCAGCATTTT. Translated, it gives CASTRWGGGLNQPQHF.

This chain links TRBV6-4 with TRBJ1-5, with TRBD1 matching over 10 bases. The germline V gene has CDR1 MRHNA and CDR2 SNTAGT. The ends lost 0 bases at V and 6 bases at J; junction bases unmatched: 5. There are 16 residues in the CDR3. CDR3 sequence (DNA): TGTGCCAGCAGTGACTCGGCGACAGGGGGCGGTCAGCCCCAGCATTTT. Its translation: CASSDSATGGGQPQHF.

This clone was found once. The chain combines TRBV11-3 with TRBJ1-2; weak D call: TRBD1 (6 bases). The V and J ends lost 1 base and 0 bases respectively, with 12 bases between them. The germline V gene encodes CDR1 SGHNT and CDR2 YENEEA. This CDR3 comprises 16 residues. Here the CDR3 DNA reads TGTGCCAGCAGCTTAGGCGGGGGACAAACTAACTATGGCTACACCTTC. Its protein is CASSLGGGQTNYGYTF.

This rearrangement joins TRBV30 to TRBJ2-5; no definite D call. Per germline, CDR1 GTSNPN and CDR2 SVGIG (reference sequence). Between the trimmed V and J ends, which lost 2 bases and 4 bases, there was a span of 11 bases. The CDR3 contains 13 residues. CDR3 in amino acids: CAWSIRSLETQYF. The DNA for the CDR3 is TGTGCCTGGAGTATTAGGAGTCTAGAGACCCAGTACTTC.

The chain couples TRBV11-1 to TRBJ2-5, with 8 bases matching TRBD2. Germline-derived CDR1 and CDR2 are SGHAT and FQDESV (reference sequence). The CDR3 loop spans 14 amino acids. Germline trimming cut 5 bases from V and 5 bases from J; bases unmatched to any gene: 7. Written as DNA, the CDR3 is TGTGCCAGCAGCCGGGGGGGCGTAGGGGAGACCCAGTACTTC. Protein sequence: CASSRGGVGETQYF. The entire variable domain, with the rest obtained from reference TRBV11-1 and TRBJ2-5, is as follows: EAEVAQSPRYKITEKSQAVAFWCDPISGHATLYWYRQILGQGPELLVQFQDESVVDDSQLPKDRFSAERLKGVDSTLKIQPAELGDSAMYLCASSRGGVGETQYFGPGTRLLVL.

This clone was counted a single time. The chain links TRBV29-1 to TRBJ1-5; the D gene is possibly TRBD1 (5 bases). Per the germline V gene, CDR1 is SQVTM and CDR2 is ANQGSEA. This CDR3 region has 14 residues. The V gene lost 4 bases and the J gene lost 0 bases, with 10 bases spanning the gap. The CDR3 nucleotides are TGCAGCGTTGTAACAGGATTTAGCAATCAGCCCCAGCATTTT. It codes for CSVVTGFSNQPQHF.

The CDR3 protein is CASSHGAGGAFF. The CDR3 DNA sequence: TGTGCCAGCAGTCATGGGGCAGGTGGAGCTTTCTTT. The chain carries TRBV6-2 or TRBV6-3 and TRBJ1-1; possible D gene TRBD1, 5 bases. Trimming took off 5 bases at V and 10 bases at J, with 14 bases between the two ends. The CDR3 runs 12 residues. CDR1 is MNHEY and CDR2 is SVGEGT in the germline V gene.

V is TRBV6-2 or TRBV6-3 and J is TRBJ2-7; a possible D gene is TRBD2 (6 bases). This CDR3 is 13 amino acids long. Germline V gives CDR1 MNHEY, CDR2 SVGEGT. V lost 5 bases to trimming and J lost 4 bases, with 12 bases between them. CDR3 nucleotide sequence: TGTGCCAGCAGTCGGGACTTGGGATACGAGCAGTACTTC. This gives the protein CASSRDLGYEQYF.

This clone came up many times. The chain joins TRBV5-4 to TRBJ1-1; possible D gene TRBD1, 6 bases. V was shortened by 1 base and J by 1 base, with 8 bases between the two germline ends. Germline lookup yields CDR1 SGHNT and CDR2 YYREEE (reference sequence). There are 14 residues in the CDR3. CDR3 in amino acids: CASSLWGPNTEAFF. Written as DNA, the CDR3 is TGTGCCAGCAGCTTGTGGGGGCCGAACACTGAAGCTTTCTTT.